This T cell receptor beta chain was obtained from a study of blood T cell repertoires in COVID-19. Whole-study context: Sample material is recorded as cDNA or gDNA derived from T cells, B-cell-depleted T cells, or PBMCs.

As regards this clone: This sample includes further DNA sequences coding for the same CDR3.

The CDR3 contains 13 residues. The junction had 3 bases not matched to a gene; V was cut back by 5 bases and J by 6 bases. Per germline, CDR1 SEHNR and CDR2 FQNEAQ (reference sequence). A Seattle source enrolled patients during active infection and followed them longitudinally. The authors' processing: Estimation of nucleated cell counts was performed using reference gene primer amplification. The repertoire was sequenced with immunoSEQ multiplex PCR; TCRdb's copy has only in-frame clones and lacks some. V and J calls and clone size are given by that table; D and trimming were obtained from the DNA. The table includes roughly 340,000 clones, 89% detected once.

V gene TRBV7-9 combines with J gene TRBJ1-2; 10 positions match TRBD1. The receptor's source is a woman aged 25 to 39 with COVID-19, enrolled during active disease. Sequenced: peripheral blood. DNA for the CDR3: TGTGCCAGCAGCCTGGGACAGGGGCATGGCTACACCTTC. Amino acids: CASSLGQGHGYTF.